One and the same sample provided the 5 T cell receptor beta chains below, sequenced in a study of vaccination effects on CD4 cells after COVID-19. These TCRs' antigens remain unknown. TCRdb keeps only in-frame clones here, not all; method: immunoSEQ multiplex PCR. The sample lists roughly 24,000 clones; over 60% were seen once. Antigen-specific CD4+ T cell clonotypes were called by their expansion after viral peptide-pool culture in ViraFEST. Scientists isolated CD4+ T cells after an approximately 10-day culture period ended. Two doses of BNT162b2 or mRNA-1273 vaccine were administered to participants. Source: CD4+ T cells from PBMCs cultured with HCoV-NL63 spike peptides, taken after COVID-19 vaccination. Receptor source: a human donor who received a COVID-19 vaccine.

J is TRBJ2-3 and V is TRBV21-1; TRBD1, the table's D call, lacks a check against the DNA. TRBV21-1 is listed as a pseudogene. The CDR3 runs 16 residues. CDR3 DNA sequence: TGTGCCAGCAGCAAAGCCCGACAGGGGAGGACAGATACGCAGTATTTT. This encodes CASSKARQGRTDTQYF.

This clone has just a few counts. This chain joins TRBV3-1 (or the pseudogene TRBV3-2) and TRBJ1-1; no reliable D call. CDR3 size: 12 residues. V was trimmed by 6 bases and J by 0 bases, leaving 5 bases between them. Germline V gives CDR1 LGHDT, CDR2 YNNKEL (reference sequence). CDR3 sequence (DNA): TGTGCCAGCAGGCCGATGAACACTGAAGCTTTCTTT. It encodes CASRPMNTEAFF.

This rearrangement joins TRBV19 to TRBJ2-6; TRBD1 matches at 9 bases. Looked up from germline, CDR1 is LNHDA and CDR2 is SQIVND (reference sequence). This CDR3 region has 14 residues. Losses at the gene ends were 8 bases for V and 2 bases for J; bases not matched to a gene: 1. CDR3 coding DNA: TGTGCCAGTCGACAGGGGGCTGGGGCCAACGTCCTGACTTTC. Translation gives CASRQGAGANVLTF.

The J gene is TRBJ1-5, the V gene TRBV2; TRBD1 matches at 7 bases. V was clipped by 5 bases and J by 1 base; unmatched bases: 2. Germline CDR1 is SNHLY and CDR2 is FYNNEI. CDR3 length equals 14 residues. The CDR3: CASSPDRSNQPQHF. CDR3 bases: TGTGCCAGCAGTCCGGACAGGAGCAATCAGCCCCAGCATTTT.

The rearrangement joins TRBV2 to TRBJ2-7; maybe TRBD1 (6 bases). The CDR3 covers 14 residues. In germline, CDR1 is SNHLY, CDR2 FYNNEI. V gave up 1 base and J gave up 3 bases, with 10 bases separating them. CDR3 amino acids: CASSEGQVLYEQYF. The CDR3 DNA sequence: TGTGCCAGCAGTGAAGGACAGGTTCTCTACGAGCAGTACTTC.